This T cell receptor beta chain was identified during a study of neurological immune-mediated disorders. General study findings and limits: Subjects shared no identical expanded-clone CDR3 amino acid sequences, suggesting private TCR-beta repertoires in all groups.

The CDR3 covers 18 residues. TCRdb re-derived calls from the 5' RACE reads in MiXCR, one entry per CDR3 protein. Among 45,000 to 55,000 distinct CDR3 sequences listed, about 3% were seen once. This clonotype was seen ten or more times. The antigen is undetermined. The sequence derives from a man aged 40-55 years with multiple sclerosis. Specimen: PBMCs. The V and J genes are TRBV21-1 and TRBJ2-3; TRBD1 reflects the table's D call only, with no check against the DNA. TRBV21-1 is a listed pseudogene. CDR3 nucleotide sequence: TGTGCCAGCAGCAGAAAGGGATACAGAGGGGCCTTCACAGATACGCAGTATTTT. Its translation is CASSRKGYRGAFTDTQYF.